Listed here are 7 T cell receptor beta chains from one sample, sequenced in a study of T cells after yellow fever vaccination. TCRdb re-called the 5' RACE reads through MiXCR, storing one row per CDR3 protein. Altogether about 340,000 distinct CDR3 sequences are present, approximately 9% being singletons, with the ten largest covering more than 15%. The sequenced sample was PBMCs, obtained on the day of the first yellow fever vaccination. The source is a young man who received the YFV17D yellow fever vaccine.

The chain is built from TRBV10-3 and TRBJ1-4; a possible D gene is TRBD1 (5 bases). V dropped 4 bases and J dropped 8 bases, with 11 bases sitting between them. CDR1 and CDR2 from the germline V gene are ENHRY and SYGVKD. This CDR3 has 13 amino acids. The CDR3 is CAISVGGKEKLFF. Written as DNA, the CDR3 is TGTGCCATCAGTGTCGGGGGAAAGGAAAAACTGTTTTTT.

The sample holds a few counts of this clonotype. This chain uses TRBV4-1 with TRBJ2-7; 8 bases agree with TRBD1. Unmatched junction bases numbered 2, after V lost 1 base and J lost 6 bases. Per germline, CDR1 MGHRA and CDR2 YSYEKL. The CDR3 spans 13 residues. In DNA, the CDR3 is TGCGCCAGCAGCCAAGGGACAGGGTTCGAGCAGTACGTC. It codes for CASSQGTGFEQYV.

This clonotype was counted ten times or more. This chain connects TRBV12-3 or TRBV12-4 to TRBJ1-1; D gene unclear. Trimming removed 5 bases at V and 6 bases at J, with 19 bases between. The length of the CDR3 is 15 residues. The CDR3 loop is CASSRRQPSRSEAFF. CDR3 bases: TGTGCCAGCAGTCGTAGGCAACCGTCGAGGTCTGAAGCTTTCTTT.

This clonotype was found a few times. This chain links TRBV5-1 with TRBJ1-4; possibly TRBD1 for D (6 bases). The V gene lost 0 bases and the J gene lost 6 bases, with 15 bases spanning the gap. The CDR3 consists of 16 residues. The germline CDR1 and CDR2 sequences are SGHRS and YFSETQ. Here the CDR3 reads CASSLATGPRDEKLFF. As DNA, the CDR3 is TGCGCCAGCAGCTTGGCGACAGGCCCGCGAGATGAAAAACTGTTTTTT.

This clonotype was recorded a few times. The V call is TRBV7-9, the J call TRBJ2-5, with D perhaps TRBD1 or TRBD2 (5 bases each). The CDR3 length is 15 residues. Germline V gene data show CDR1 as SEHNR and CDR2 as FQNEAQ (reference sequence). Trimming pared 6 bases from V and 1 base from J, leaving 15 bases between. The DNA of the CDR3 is TGTGCCAGCAGTTTTCGCTCTGGGGGCCAAGAGACCCAGTACTTC. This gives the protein CASSFRSGGQETQYF.

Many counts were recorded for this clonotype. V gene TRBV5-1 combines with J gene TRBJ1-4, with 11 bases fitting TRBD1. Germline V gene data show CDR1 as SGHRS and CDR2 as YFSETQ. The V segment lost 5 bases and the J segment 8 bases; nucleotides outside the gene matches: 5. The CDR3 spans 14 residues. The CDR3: CASSFGQGAEKLFF. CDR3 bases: TGCGCCAGCAGTTTTGGACAGGGGGCCGAAAAACTGTTTTTT.

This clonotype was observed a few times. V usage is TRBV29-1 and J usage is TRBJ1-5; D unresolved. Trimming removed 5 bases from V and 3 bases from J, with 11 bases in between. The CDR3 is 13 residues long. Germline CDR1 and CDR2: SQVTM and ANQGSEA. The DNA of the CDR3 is TGCAGCGTTCGTCTAGGGAACAATCAGCCCCAGCATTTT. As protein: CSVRLGNNQPQHF.